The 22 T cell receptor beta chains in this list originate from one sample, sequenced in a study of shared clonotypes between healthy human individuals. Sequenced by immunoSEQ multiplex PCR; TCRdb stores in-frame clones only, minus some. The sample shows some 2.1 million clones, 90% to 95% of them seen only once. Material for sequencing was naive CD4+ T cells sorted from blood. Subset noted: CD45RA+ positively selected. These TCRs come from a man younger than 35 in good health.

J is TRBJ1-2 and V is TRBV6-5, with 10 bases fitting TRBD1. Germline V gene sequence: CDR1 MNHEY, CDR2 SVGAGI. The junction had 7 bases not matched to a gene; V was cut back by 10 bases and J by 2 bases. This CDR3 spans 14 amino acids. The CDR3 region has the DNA TGTGCCACCTCGGACAGGGGGGGAAACTATGGCTACACCTTC. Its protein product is CATSDRGGNYGYTF.

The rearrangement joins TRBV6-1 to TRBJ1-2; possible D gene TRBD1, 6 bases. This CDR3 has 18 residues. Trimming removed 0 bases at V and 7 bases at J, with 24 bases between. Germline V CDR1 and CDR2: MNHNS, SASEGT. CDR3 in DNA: TGTGCCAGCAGTGAAGCGCTCGGTAGTGGGGGCCGAAGGGGTGGCTACACCTTC. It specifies CASSEALGSGGRRGGYTF.

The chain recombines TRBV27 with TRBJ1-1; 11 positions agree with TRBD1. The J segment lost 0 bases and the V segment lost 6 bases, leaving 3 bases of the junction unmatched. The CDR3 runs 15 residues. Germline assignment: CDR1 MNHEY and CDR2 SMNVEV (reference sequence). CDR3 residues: CASSRGQGVNTEAFF. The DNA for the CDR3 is TGTGCCAGCAGCAGGGGACAGGGGGTGAACACTGAAGCTTTCTTT.

CDR3 sequence reads: CASRPHTSGGRTDTQYF. The CDR3 nucleotides read TGTGCCAGCAGACCTCATACTAGCGGGGGTAGAACAGATACGCAGTATTTT. The rearrangement joins TRBV28 to TRBJ2-3; 11 nucleotides line up with TRBD2. V dropped 6 bases and J dropped 3; count of bases not matched to a gene: 11. Looked up from germline, CDR1 is MDHEN and CDR2 is SYDVKM. CDR3 length: 17 amino acids.

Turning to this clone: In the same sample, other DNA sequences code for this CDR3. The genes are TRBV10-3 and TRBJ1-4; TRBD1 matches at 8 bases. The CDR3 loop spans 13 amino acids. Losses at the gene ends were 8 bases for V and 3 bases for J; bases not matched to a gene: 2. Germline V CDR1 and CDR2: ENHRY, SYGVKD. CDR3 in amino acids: CAISDRANEKLFF. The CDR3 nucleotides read TGTGCCATCTCGGACAGGGCTAATGAAAAACTGTTTTTT.

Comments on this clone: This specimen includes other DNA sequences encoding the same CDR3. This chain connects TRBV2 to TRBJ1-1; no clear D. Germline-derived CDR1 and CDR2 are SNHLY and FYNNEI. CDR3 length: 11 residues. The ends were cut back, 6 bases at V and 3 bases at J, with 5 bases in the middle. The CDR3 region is CASSGHTEAFF. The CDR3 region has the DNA TGTGCCAGCAGCGGACACACTGAAGCTTTCTTT.

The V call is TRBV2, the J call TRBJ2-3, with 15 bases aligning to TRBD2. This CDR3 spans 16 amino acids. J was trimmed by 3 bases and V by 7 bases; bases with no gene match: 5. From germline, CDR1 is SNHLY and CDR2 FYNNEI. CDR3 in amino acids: CASKPGTSGGTDTQYF. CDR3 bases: TGTGCCAGCAAACCCGGGACTAGCGGGGGGACAGATACGCAGTATTTT.

The CDR3 DNA reads TGTGCCAGCAGCTCAACCGGGACAGGATACTACGAGCAGTACTTC. Translated, it gives CASSSTGTGYYEQYF. The chain has TRBV7-2 and TRBJ2-7, with 8 bases lining up with TRBD1. This CDR3 spans 15 amino acids. Germline values: CDR1 SGHTA, CDR2 FQGNSA. V dropped 4 bases and J dropped 3; count of bases not matched to a gene: 8.

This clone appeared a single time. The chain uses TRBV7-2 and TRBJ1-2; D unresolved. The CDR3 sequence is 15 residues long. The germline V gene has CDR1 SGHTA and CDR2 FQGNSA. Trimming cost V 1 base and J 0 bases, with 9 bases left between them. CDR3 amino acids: CASSLGAGSNYGYTF. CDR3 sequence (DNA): TGTGCCAGCAGCTTAGGGGCAGGCTCTAACTATGGCTACACCTTC.

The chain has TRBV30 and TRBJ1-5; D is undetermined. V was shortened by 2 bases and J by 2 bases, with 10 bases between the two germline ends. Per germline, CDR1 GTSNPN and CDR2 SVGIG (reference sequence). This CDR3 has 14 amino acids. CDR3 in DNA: TGTGCCTGGAGTAAGGGATGGGGCAATCAGCCCCAGCATTTT. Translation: CAWSKGWGNQPQHF.

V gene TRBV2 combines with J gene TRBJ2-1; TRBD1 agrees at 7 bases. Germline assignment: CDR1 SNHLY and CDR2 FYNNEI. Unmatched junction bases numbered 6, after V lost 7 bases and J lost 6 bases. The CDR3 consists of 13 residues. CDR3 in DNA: TGTGCCAGCACCGGACAGGACTTCAATGAGCAGTTCTTC. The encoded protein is CASTGQDFNEQFF.

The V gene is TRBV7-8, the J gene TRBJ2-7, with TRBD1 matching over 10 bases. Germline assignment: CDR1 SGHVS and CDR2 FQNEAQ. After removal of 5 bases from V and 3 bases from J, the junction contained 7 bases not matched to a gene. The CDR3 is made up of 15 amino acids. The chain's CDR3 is CASSAGTGALYEQYF. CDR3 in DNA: TGTGCCAGCAGCGCCGGGACAGGGGCGCTCTACGAGCAGTACTTC.

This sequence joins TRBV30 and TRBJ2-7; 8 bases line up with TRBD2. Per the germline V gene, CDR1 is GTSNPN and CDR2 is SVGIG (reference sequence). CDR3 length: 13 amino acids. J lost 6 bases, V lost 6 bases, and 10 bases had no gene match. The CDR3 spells CACSRTSRAEQYF. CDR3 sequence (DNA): TGTGCCTGCTCCAGGACTAGCCGGGCCGAGCAGTACTTC.

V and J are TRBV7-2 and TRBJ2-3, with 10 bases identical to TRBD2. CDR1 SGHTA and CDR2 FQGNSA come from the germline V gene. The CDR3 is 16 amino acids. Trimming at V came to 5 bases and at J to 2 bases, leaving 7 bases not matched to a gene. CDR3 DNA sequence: TGTGCCAGCAGCGCCCTAGCGGGAGCGTCCACAGATACGCAGTATTTT. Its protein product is CASSALAGASTDTQYF. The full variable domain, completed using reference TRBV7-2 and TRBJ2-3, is GAGVSQSPSNKVTEKGKDVELRCDPISGHTALYWYRQSLGQGLEFLIYFQGNSAPDKSGLPSDRFSAERTGGSVSTLTIQRTQQEDSAVYLCASSALAGASTDTQYFGPGTRLTVL.

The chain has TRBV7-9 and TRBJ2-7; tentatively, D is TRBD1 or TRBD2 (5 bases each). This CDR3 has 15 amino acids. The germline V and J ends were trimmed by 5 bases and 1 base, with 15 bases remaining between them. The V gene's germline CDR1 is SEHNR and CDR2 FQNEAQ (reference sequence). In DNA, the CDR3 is TGTGCCAGCAGCCCCGGGACGGAGCCTTCCTACGAGCAGTACTTC. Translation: CASSPGTEPSYEQYF.

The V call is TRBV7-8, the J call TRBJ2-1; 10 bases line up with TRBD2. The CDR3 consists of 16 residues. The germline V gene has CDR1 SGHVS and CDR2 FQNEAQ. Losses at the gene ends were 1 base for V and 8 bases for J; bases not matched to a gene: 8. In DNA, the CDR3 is TGTGCCAGCAGCTTAGACCCTAGCGGGAGTGGAGATGAGCAGTTCTTC. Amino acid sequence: CASSLDPSGSGDEQFF.

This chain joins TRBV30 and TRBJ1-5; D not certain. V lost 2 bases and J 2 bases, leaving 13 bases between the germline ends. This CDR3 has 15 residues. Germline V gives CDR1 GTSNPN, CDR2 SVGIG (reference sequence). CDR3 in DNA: TGTGCCTGGAGTAGGACCTCGGGTGGCAATCAGCCCCAGCATTTT. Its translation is CAWSRTSGGNQPQHF. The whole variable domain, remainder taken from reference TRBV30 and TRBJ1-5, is SQTIHQWPATLVQPVGSPLSLECTVEGTSNPNLYWYRQAAGRGLQLLFYSVGIGQISSEVPQNLSASRPQDRQFILSSKKLLLSDSGFYLCAWSRTSGGNQPQHFGDGTRLSIL.

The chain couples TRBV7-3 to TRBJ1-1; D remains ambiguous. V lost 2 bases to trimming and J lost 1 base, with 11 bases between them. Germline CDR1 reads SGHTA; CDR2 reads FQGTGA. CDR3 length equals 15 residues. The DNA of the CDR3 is TGTGCCAGCAGCTTATATGGACGGGAGAACACTGAAGCTTTCTTT. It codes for CASSLYGRENTEAFF.

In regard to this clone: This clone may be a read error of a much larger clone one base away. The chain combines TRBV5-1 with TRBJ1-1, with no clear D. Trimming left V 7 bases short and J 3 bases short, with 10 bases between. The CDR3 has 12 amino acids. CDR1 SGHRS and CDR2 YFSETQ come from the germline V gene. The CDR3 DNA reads TGCGCCAGCTTCGACGGGGACACTGAAGCTTTCTTT. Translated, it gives CASFDGDTEAFF.

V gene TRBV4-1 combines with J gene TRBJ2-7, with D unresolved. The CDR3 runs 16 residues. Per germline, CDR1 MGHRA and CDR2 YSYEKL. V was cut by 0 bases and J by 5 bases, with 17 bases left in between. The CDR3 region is CASSQDKSHPSNEQYF. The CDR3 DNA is TGCGCCAGCAGCCAAGATAAGAGTCACCCTTCCAACGAGCAGTACTTC.

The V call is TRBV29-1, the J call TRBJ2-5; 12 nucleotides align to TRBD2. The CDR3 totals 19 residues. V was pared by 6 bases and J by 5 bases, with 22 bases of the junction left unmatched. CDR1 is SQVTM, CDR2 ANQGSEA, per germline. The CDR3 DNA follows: TGCAGCGTCCCTGGTAAGTCGGGACTAGCGGGTCCTCCGTGGGAGACCCAGTACTTC. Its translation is CSVPGKSGLAGPPWETQYF.

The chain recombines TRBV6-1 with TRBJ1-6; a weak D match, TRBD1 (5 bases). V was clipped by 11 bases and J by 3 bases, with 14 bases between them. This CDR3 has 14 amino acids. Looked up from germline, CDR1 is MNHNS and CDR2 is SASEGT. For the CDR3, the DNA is TGTGCCTCGACCGGGGACTTCTATAATTCACCCCTCCACTTT. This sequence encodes CASTGDFYNSPLHF.